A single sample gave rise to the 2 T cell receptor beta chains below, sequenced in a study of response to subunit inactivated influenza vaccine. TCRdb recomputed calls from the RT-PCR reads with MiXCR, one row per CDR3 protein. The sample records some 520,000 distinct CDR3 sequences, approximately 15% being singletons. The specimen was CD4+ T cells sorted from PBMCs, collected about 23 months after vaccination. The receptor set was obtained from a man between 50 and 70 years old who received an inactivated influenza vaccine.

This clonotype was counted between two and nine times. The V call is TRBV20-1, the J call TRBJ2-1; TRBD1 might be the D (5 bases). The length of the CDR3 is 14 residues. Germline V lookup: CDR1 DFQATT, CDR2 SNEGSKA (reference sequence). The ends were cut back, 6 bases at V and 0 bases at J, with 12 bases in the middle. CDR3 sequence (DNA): TGCAGTGCAACTACAGGAAGCTCCTACAATGAGCAGTTCTTC. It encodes CSATTGSSYNEQFF.

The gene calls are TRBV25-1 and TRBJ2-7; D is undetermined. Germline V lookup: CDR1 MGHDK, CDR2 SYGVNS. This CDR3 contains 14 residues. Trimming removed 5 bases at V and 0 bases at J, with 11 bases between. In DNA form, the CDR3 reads TGTGCCAGCAGTAAGTTTGGATCCTCCTACGAGCAGTACTTC. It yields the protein CASSKFGSSYEQYF.